The rows below give T cell receptor beta chains drawn from one sample of a study of radiotherapy plus CTLA-4 blockade in lung cancer. Sequencing was performed with immunoSEQ multiplex PCR; in TCRdb, only in-frame clones are kept and a portion is missing. This sample has about 39,000 clones, with 79% found just once. The input for sequencing was peripheral blood, taken from a patient treated with radiotherapy plus ipilimumab. Receptor source: a human donor with non-small cell lung cancer that progressed on radiotherapy plus ipilimumab. Both conserved end residues are part of each CDR3. D genes are given only for firm matches. Clone size is shown for a subset of rows, as once, few, many or a class of expanded clone.

abundance: -; d_gene: TRBD2; v_gene: TRBV14; j_gene: TRBJ2-3; CDR3aa: CASSPGLAGAPTDTQYF; CDR3nt: TGTGCCAGCAGCCCTGGACTAGCGGGGGCCCCCACAGATACGCAGTATTTT
abundance: -; d_gene: -; v_gene: TRBV4-2; j_gene: TRBJ1-1; CDR3aa: CASSQDLRGGNTEAFF; CDR3nt: TGTGCCAGCAGCCAAGATCTGCGGGGGGGGAACACTGAAGCTTTCTTT
abundance: -; d_gene: -; v_gene: TRBV19; j_gene: TRBJ1-5; CDR3aa: CASSTNSNQPQHF; CDR3nt: TGTGCCAGTAGTACTAATAGCAATCAGCCCCAGCATTTT
abundance: -; d_gene: -; v_gene: TRBV7-9; j_gene: TRBJ1-2; CDR3aa: CASSKGGGDYGYTF; CDR3nt: TGTGCCAGCAGCAAAGGGGGGGGCGACTATGGCTACACCTTC
abundance: -; d_gene: TRBD1; v_gene: TRBV2; j_gene: TRBJ1-1; CDR3aa: CASRGQWDTEAFF; CDR3nt: TGTGCCAGCAGGGGACAGTGGGACACTGAAGCTTTCTTT
abundance: -; d_gene: TRBD1; v_gene: TRBV28; j_gene: TRBJ2-7; CDR3aa: CASRPGTGAEQYF; CDR3nt: TGTGCCAGCAGACCCGGGACAGGGGCCGAGCAGTACTTC
abundance: -; d_gene: -; v_gene: TRBV9; j_gene: TRBJ2-3; CDR3aa: CASSADRTLGDTQYF; CDR3nt: TGTGCCAGCAGCGCGGACCGGACTCTCGGGGATACGCAGTATTTT
abundance: once; d_gene: -; v_gene: TRBV2; j_gene: TRBJ1-6; CDR3aa: CASLYPGSPLHF; CDR3nt: TGTGCCAGCCTCTACCCCGGTTCACCCCTCCACTTT
abundance: few; d_gene: -; v_gene: TRBV15; j_gene: TRBJ1-1; CDR3aa: CATEGMNTEAFF; CDR3nt: TGTGCCACCGAGGGTATGAACACTGAAGCTTTCTTT
abundance: few; d_gene: TRBD2; v_gene: TRBV5-1; j_gene: TRBJ2-5; CDR3aa: CASSLAQLAGGQETQYF; CDR3nt: TGCGCCAGCAGCTTGGCCCAGCTAGCGGGGGGACAAGAGACCCAGTACTTC
abundance: -; d_gene: TRBD1; v_gene: TRBV27; j_gene: TRBJ2-7; CDR3aa: CASRPGQGADEQYF; CDR3nt: TGTGCCAGCAGACCGGGACAGGGGGCTGACGAGCAGTACTTC
abundance: -; d_gene: -; v_gene: TRBV18; j_gene: TRBJ1-4; CDR3aa: CASSRREGEKLFF; CDR3nt: TGTGCCAGCTCCCGCCGAGAGGGCGAAAAACTGTTTTTT
abundance: -; d_gene: -; v_gene: TRBV6-5; j_gene: TRBJ2-7; CDR3aa: CASRGTLGYEQYF; CDR3nt: TGTGCCAGCCGCGGCACTCTCGGGTACGAGCAGTACTTC
abundance: few; d_gene: TRBD1; v_gene: TRBV9; j_gene: TRBJ1-5; CDR3aa: CASSLGQGDQPQHF; CDR3nt: TGTGCCAGCAGCTTGGGACAGGGAGATCAGCCCCAGCATTTT
abundance: -; d_gene: TRBD1; v_gene: TRBV19; j_gene: TRBJ1-6; CDR3aa: CASSTGQGNNSPLHF; CDR3nt: TGTGCCAGTAGCACCGGACAGGGGAATAATTCACCCCTCCACTTT